These 27 T cell receptor beta chains originate from one sample sequenced in a study of blood T cell repertoires in COVID-19. Libraries were prepared by immunoSEQ multiplex PCR; TCRdb keeps only in-frame clonotypes and omits some of them. The table lists approximately 78,000 clones, 90% to 95% of them singletons. The specimen was peripheral blood. These receptor sequences come from a man in his fifties with COVID-19, enrolled during active disease.

The rearrangement links TRBV11-2 to TRBJ2-1; a weak D match, TRBD1 (5 bases). Trimming stripped 1 base from V and 0 bases from J, with 19 bases between. Germline loops: CDR1 SGHAT, CDR2 FQNNGV. This CDR3 spans 19 amino acids. In DNA, the CDR3 is TGTGCCAGCAGCTTAGTGGAGCAGGGTTGTCGGAGCTCCTACAATGAGCAGTTCTTC. It codes for CASSLVEQGCRSSYNEQFF.

The genes are TRBV23-1 and TRBJ2-7; 9 positions match TRBD1. TRBV23-1 is treated as an ORF (open reading frame) with a function not yet certain. Trimming cost V 5 bases and J 1 base; bases outside gene matches: 3. This CDR3 has 14 amino acids. The CDR3 DNA follows: TGCGCCAGCAGTGGGACAGGGAAATCCTACGAGCAGTACGTC. It yields the protein CASSGTGKSYEQYV.

The J gene is TRBJ2-7, the V gene TRBV13, with D maybe TRBD1 (6 bases). Trimming stripped 6 bases from V and 5 bases from J, with 20 bases between. Germline CDR1 PRHDT, CDR2 FYEKMQ (reference sequence). The CDR3 is 15 residues long. The DNA for the CDR3 is TGTGCCAGCAGACGACTTGGGCAGGGGTTCCACGAGCAGTACGTC. As protein: CASRRLGQGFHEQYV.

A single count supports this clone. The genes are TRBV6-5 and TRBJ2-7; possibly TRBD2 for D (5 bases). Germline CDR1 MNHEY, CDR2 SVGAGI. V shed 5 bases and J shed 6 bases, with 20 bases lying between them. The CDR3 consists of 15 residues. The CDR3 DNA reads TGTGCCAGCAGTCCCTCGGACGAGGGAGTCCGCGAGCAGTACTTC. This translates into CASSPSDEGVREQYF.

The CDR3 DNA reads as TGTGCCAGCAGGTTACGACAGGGAGTCACCAATGAGCAGTTCTTC. It codes for CASRLRQGVTNEQFF. The chain joins TRBV6-6 to TRBJ2-1; 7 bases agree with TRBD1. CDR1 and CDR2 (germline): MNHNY, SVGAGI (reference sequence). V shed 6 bases and J 6 bases; nucleotides not matched to a gene: 11. The length of the CDR3 is 15 residues.

This chain connects TRBV28 to TRBJ1-2, with 7 bases fitting TRBD1. Per germline, CDR1 MDHEN and CDR2 SYDVKM. The V segment lost 8 bases and the J segment 4 bases; nucleotides outside the gene matches: 4. The CDR3 runs to 12 residues. This CDR3 is CASRQGTYGYTF. CDR3 bases: TGTGCCAGCCGACAGGGCACCTATGGCTACACCTTC.

This sequence joins TRBV6-5 and TRBJ2-2; tentative D call: TRBD2 (5 bases). The germline V gene encodes CDR1 MNHEY and CDR2 SVGAGI. This CDR3 spans 14 amino acids. V shed 4 bases and J shed 2 bases, with 8 bases lying between them. The CDR3 here is CASSSGINTGELFF. CDR3 DNA: TGTGCCAGCAGTTCGGGGATAAACACCGGGGAGCTGTTTTTT.

This clone occurred a few times. This rearrangement joins TRBV10-3 to TRBJ2-7; 11 nucleotides align to TRBD1. Germline CDR1 is ENHRY and CDR2 is SYGVKD. The CDR3 spans 15 residues. J lost 5 bases, V lost 6 bases, and 9 bases had no gene match. The CDR3 region is CAIRDPGQGVDEQYF. CDR3 DNA sequence: TGTGCCATCAGGGATCCGGGACAGGGGGTCGACGAGCAGTACTTC.

This CDR3 is CASSILTSGLLYF. CDR3 in DNA: TGTGCCAGTAGTATCTTGACTAGCGGGCTACTGTACTTC. The rearrangement links TRBV19 to TRBJ2-4; 10 bases fit TRBD2. Trimming removed 3 bases from V and 15 bases from J; junction bases left unmatched: 8. This CDR3 comprises 13 residues. Germline V lookup: CDR1 LNHDA, CDR2 SQIVND (reference sequence).

About this clone itself: The same CDR3 can be traced to other DNA sequences in this sample. The genes are TRBV27 and TRBJ2-3; D perhaps matches TRBD2 (5 bases). The V end was cut by 5 bases, the J end by 3 bases, with 12 bases between. Germline CDR1 reads MNHEY; CDR2 reads SMNVEV (reference sequence). The CDR3 consists of 14 residues. As DNA, the CDR3 is TGTGCCAGCAGTCCGTCCCGACTAACAGATACGCAGTATTTT. It is translated as CASSPSRLTDTQYF.

V is TRBV19 and J is TRBJ2-2, with D perhaps TRBD1 (6 bases). Germline CDR1 LNHDA, CDR2 SQIVND (reference sequence). The V gene lost 8 bases and the J gene lost 7 bases, with 14 bases spanning the gap. The CDR3 consists of 13 residues. Written as DNA, the CDR3 is TGTGCCAGTCAAGGACAGACCTTCGGGGAGCTGTTTTTT. Translation gives CASQGQTFGELFF.

The chain is built from TRBV7-9 and TRBJ2-7; 9 bases line up with TRBD1. V lost 3 bases and J lost 4; bases outside the gene matches: 4. Per germline, CDR1 SEHNR and CDR2 FQNEAQ (reference sequence). The CDR3 extends over 14 amino acids. The CDR3, as DNA: TGTGCCAGCAGCTTCCGGACAGGGGTGTACGAGCAGTACTTC. Translating it yields CASSFRTGVYEQYF. The complete variable domain, with remaining parts taken from reference TRBV7-9 and TRBJ2-7, reads DTGVSQNPRHKITKRGQNVTFRCDPISEHNRLYWYRQTLGQGPEFLTYFQNEAQLEKSRLLSDRFSAERPKGSFSTLEIQRTEQGDSAMYLCASSFRTGVYEQYFGPGTRLTVT.

The rearrangement links TRBV28 to TRBJ2-2; the D gene is possibly TRBD1 (6 bases). The CDR3 spans 15 residues. Between the trimmed V and J ends, which lost 9 bases and 6 bases, there was a span of 20 bases. Germline-derived CDR1 and CDR2 are MDHEN and SYDVKM. The CDR3 nucleotides read TGTGCCAGTGGGCCTGGGGGCGTTTTAGCCGGGGAGCTGTTTTTT. Its translation: CASGPGGVLAGELFF.

The chain uses TRBV2 and TRBJ1-5; TRBD1 agrees at 7 bases. This CDR3 is 14 amino acids long. The J segment lost 7 bases and the V segment lost 3 bases, leaving 6 bases of the junction unmatched. The germline gives CDR1 SNHLY, CDR2 FYNNEI. CDR3 DNA: TGTGCCAGCAGTGACAGGGGGATAGGCCAGCCCCAGCATTTT. Protein product: CASSDRGIGQPQHF.

The chain joins TRBV4-1 to TRBJ2-3, with unresolved D. Germline V gives CDR1 MGHRA, CDR2 YSYEKL. This CDR3 is 15 amino acids long. V was clipped by 0 bases and J by 5 bases, with 12 bases between them. The CDR3 nucleotides are TGCGCCAGCAGCCAAGATCGCCTAGTAAGAGATACGCAGTATTTT. It codes for CASSQDRLVRDTQYF.

The chain recombines TRBV7-8 with TRBJ2-7, with 10 bases matching TRBD2. Germline lookup yields CDR1 SGHVS and CDR2 FQNEAQ. V lost 4 bases, J lost 5 bases, and 5 bases stayed unmatched. The CDR3 is made up of 14 amino acids. The CDR3 nucleotides are TGTGCCAGCAGCTCTCTAGCGGGGGCACACGAGCAGTACGTC. Encoded protein: CASSSLAGAHEQYV.

V and J are TRBV10-3 and TRBJ1-2; D remains unclear. This CDR3 spans 14 amino acids. V lost 6 bases and J lost 0, with 11 bases in between. Germline V gives CDR1 ENHRY, CDR2 SYGVKD. CDR3 sequence: CAISPPVANYGYTF. The CDR3 region has the DNA TGTGCCATCAGCCCACCGGTAGCTAACTATGGCTACACCTTC.

This rearrangement joins TRBV15 to TRBJ2-5, with D possibly being TRBD1 (5 bases). CDR1 and CDR2 from the germline V gene are LNHNV and YYDKDF (reference sequence). This CDR3 contains 14 residues. Between the trimmed V and J ends, which lost 0 bases and 5 bases, there was a span of 10 bases. DNA of the CDR3: TGTGCCACCAGCAGAGAGGGGCTCGGGGAGACCCAGTACTTC. The encoded protein is CATSREGLGETQYF.

The J gene is TRBJ1-2, the V gene TRBV30, with 10 bases lining up with TRBD1. This CDR3 region has 16 residues. Germline CDR1 GTSNPN, CDR2 SVGIG (reference sequence). The V segment lost 2 bases and the J segment 5 bases; nucleotides outside the gene matches: 11. Here the CDR3 DNA reads TGTGCCTGGAGTTTGGCACCGGGACAGGGGAAGTATGGCTACACCTTC. Protein product: CAWSLAPGQGKYGYTF.

This chain connects TRBV18 to TRBJ1-2; D is possibly TRBD1 (6 bases). The CDR3 totals 14 residues. Per germline, CDR1 KGHSH and CDR2 LQKENI. The V gene lost 4 bases and the J gene lost 3 bases, with 12 bases spanning the gap. CDR3 coding DNA: TGTGCCAGCTCACTTTCATACAGGGACTATGGCTACACCTTC. This sequence encodes CASSLSYRDYGYTF. The whole variable domain, filled in from reference TRBV18 and TRBJ1-2, reads NAGVMQNPRHLVRRRGQEARLRCSPMKGHSHVYWYRQLPEEGLKFMVYLQKENIIDESGMPKERFSAEFPKEGPSILRIQQVVRGDSAAYFCASSLSYRDYGYTFGSGTRLTVV.

CDR3 DNA: TGCGCCAGCAGTGACTGGACAGCTCCGGACGCTGGCTACACCTTC. This translates into CASSDWTAPDAGYTF. The chain uses TRBV10-1 and TRBJ1-2, with a tentative D call TRBD1 (6 bases). V lost 3 bases and J 7 bases, leaving 18 bases between the germline ends. CDR1 is WNHNN, CDR2 SYGVQD, per germline (reference sequence). CDR3 length equals 15 residues.

The gene calls are TRBV2 and TRBJ1-1, with TRBD1 as a possible D gene (5 bases). This CDR3 has 13 amino acids. Trimming stripped 8 bases from V and 5 bases from J, with 15 bases between. The germline V gene encodes CDR1 SNHLY and CDR2 FYNNEI. The CDR3 here is CASGTGVWTEAFF. In DNA, the CDR3 is TGTGCCAGCGGAACAGGAGTATGGACTGAAGCTTTCTTT.

In its sample, this clone was seen once. The chain carries TRBV2 and TRBJ2-1, with D perhaps TRBD1 (6 bases). CDR3 size: 17 residues. Between the trimmed V and J ends, which lost 7 bases and 0 bases, there was a span of 19 bases. Germline CDR1 is SNHLY and CDR2 is FYNNEI. CDR3: CASKRGGSSSSYNEQFF. The CDR3 DNA reads as TGTGCCAGCAAGAGAGGGGGTTCTTCAAGCTCCTACAATGAGCAGTTCTTC.

The chain employs TRBV24-1 and TRBJ2-2; 8 nucleotides line up with TRBD2. The germline CDR1 and CDR2 sequences are KGHDR and SFDVKD. Trimming cost V 1 base and J 1 base; bases outside gene matches: 1. The CDR3 totals 16 residues. The DNA of the CDR3 is TGTGCCACCAGTGATTTTAGCGGGATGAACACCGGGGAGCTGTTTTTT. Residues: CATSDFSGMNTGELFF.

This clone has only one observation. V is TRBV19 and J is TRBJ2-3, with 8 bases aligning to TRBD1. Germline V lookup: CDR1 LNHDA, CDR2 SQIVND (reference sequence). This CDR3 is 13 amino acids long. V was pared by 8 bases and J by 1 base, with 2 bases of the junction left unmatched. DNA of the CDR3: TGTGCCAGTCAGACAGGGGGCACAGATACGCAGTATTTT. It specifies CASQTGGTDTQYF.

The rearrangement uses TRBV2 and TRBJ2-2; D call uncertain. The CDR3 has 15 amino acids. From germline, CDR1 is SNHLY and CDR2 FYNNEI. The V and J ends lost 2 bases and 0 bases respectively, with 7 bases between them. The CDR3 loop reads CASSESLSNTGELFF. The CDR3 DNA follows: TGTGCCAGCAGTGAAAGCCTCTCGAACACCGGGGAGCTGTTTTTT.

The chain is built from TRBV6-2 or TRBV6-3 and TRBJ1-1; D remains ambiguous. Germline assignment: CDR1 MNHEY and CDR2 SVGEGT. V shed 2 bases and J shed 10 bases, with 11 bases lying between them. This CDR3 is 12 amino acids long. The CDR3 is CASSYPSPGAFF. CDR3 bases: TGTGCCAGCAGTTACCCCTCCCCGGGAGCTTTCTTT.